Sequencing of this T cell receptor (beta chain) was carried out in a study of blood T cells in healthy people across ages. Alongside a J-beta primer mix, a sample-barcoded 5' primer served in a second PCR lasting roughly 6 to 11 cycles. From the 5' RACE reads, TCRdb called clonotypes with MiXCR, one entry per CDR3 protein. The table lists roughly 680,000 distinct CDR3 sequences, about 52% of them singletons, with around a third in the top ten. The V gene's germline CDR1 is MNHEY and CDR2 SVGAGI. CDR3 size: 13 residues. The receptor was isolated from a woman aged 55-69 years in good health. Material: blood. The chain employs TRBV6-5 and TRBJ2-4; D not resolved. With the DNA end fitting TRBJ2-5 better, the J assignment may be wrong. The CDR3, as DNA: TGTGCCAGCCGGGCCTTTGGGCGAGAGACCCAGTACTTC. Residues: CASRAFGRETQYF.